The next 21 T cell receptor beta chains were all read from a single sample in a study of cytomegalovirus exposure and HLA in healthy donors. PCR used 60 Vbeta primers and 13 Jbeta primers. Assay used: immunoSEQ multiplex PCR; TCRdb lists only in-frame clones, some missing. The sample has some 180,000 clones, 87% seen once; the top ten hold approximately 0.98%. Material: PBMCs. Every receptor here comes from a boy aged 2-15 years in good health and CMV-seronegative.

In DNA, the CDR3 is TGCGCCAGCAGCTTAAACACGGGCGGGCGGAGCTACAATGAGCAGTTCTTC. Protein: CASSLNTGGRSYNEQFF. The chain links TRBV5-1 to TRBJ2-1; possible D gene TRBD2, 5 bases. With 2 bases removed from V and 3 bases from J, the gap between germline ends came to 18 bases. The CDR3 totals 17 residues. CDR1 is SGHRS, CDR2 YFSETQ, per germline.

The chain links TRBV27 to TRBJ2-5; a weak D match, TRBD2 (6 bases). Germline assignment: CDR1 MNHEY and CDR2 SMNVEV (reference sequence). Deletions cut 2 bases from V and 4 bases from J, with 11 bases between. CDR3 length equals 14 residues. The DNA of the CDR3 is TGTGCCAGCAGTTTAGGGGGGAACACAGAGACCCAGTACTTC. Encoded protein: CASSLGGNTETQYF.

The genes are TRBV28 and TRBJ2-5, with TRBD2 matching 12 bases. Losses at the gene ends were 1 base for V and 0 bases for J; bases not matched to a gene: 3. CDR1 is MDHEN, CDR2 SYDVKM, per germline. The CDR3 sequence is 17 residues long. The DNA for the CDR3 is TGTGCCAGCAGTTTATTGCTAGCGGGGGGGTACCAAGAGACCCAGTACTTC. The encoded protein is CASSLLLAGGYQETQYF.

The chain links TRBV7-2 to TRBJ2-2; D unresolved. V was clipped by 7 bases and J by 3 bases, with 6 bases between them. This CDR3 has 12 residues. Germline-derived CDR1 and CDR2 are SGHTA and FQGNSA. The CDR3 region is CASNEYTGELFF. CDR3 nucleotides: TGTGCCAGCAATGAGTACACCGGGGAGCTGTTTTTT.

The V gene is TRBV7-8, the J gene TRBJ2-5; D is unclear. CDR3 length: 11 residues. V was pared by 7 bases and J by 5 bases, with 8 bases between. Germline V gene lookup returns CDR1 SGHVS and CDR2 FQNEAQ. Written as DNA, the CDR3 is TGTGCCAGCAATTATCGGGAGACCCAGTACTTC. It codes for CASNYRETQYF.

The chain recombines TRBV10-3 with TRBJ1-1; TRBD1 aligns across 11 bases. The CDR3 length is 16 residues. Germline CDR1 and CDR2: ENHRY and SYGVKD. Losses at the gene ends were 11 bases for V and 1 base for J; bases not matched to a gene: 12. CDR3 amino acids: CAPSDRTGGENTEAFF. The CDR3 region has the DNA TGTGCCCCCTCCGACCGGACAGGGGGCGAGAACACTGAAGCTTTCTTT.

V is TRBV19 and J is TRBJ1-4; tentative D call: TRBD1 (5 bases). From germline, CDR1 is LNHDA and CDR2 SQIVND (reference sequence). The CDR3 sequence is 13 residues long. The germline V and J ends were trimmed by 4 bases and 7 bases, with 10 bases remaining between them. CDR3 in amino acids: CASSRGPSEKLFF. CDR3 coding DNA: TGTGCCAGTAGTAGGGGCCCGAGTGAAAAACTGTTTTTT. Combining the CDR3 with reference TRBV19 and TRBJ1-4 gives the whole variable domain DGGITQSPKYLFRKEGQNVTLSCEQNLNHDAMYWYRQDPGQGLRLIYYSQIVNDFQKGDIAEGYSVSREKKESFPLTVTSAQKNPTAFYLCASSRGPSEKLFFGSGTQLSVL.

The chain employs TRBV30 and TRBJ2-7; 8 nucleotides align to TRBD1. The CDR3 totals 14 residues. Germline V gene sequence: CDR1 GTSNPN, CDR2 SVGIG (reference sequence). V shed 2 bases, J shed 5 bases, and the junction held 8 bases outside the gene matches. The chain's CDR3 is CAWSWTGFTDEQYF. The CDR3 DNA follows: TGTGCCTGGAGTTGGACAGGGTTTACAGACGAGCAGTACTTC.

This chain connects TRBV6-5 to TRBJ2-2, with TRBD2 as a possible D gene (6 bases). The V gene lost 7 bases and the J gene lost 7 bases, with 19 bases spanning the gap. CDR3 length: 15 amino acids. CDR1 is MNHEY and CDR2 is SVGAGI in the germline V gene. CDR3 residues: CASTHSGLASGELFF. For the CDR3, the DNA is TGTGCCAGCACCCACTCGGGGCTAGCGAGCGGGGAGCTGTTTTTT.

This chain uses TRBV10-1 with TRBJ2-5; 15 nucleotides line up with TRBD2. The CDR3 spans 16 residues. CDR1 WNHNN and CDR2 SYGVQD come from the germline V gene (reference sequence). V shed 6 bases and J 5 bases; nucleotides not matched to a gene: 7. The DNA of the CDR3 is TGCGCCAGCAGCGACGGACTAGCGGGGGGGCTGGAGACCCAGTACTTC. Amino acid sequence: CASSDGLAGGLETQYF.

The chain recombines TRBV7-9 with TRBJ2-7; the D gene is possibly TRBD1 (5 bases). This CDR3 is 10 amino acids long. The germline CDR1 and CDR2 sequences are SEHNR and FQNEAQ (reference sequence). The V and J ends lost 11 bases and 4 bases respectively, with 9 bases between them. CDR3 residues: CAWGGYEQYF. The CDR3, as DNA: TGTGCCTGGGGCGGATACGAGCAGTACTTC. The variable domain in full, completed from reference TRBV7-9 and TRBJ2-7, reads DTGVSQNPRHKITKRGQNVTFRCDPISEHNRLYWYRQTLGQGPEFLTYFQNEAQLEKSRLLSDRFSAERPKGSFSTLEIQRTEQGDSAMYLCAWGGYEQYFGPGTRLTVT.

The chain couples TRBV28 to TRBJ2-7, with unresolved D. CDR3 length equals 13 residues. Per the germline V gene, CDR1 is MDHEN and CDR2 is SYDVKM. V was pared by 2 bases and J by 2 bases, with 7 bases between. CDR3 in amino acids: CASSLERAYEQYF. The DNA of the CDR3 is TGTGCCAGCAGTTTAGAACGCGCCTACGAGCAGTACTTC.

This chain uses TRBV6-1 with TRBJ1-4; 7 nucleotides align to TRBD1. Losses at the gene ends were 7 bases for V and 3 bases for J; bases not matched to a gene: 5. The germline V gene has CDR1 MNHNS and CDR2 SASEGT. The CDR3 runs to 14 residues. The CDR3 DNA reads TGTGCCAGCAAACGGACAGGTTCTAATGAAAAACTGTTTTTT. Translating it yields CASKRTGSNEKLFF.

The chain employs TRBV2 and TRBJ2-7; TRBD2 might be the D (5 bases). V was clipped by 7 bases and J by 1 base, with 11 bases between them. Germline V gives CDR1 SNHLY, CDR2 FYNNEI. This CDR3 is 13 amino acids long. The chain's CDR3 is CASKGDYSYEQYF. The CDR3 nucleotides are TGTGCCAGCAAGGGAGACTATTCCTACGAGCAGTACTTC.

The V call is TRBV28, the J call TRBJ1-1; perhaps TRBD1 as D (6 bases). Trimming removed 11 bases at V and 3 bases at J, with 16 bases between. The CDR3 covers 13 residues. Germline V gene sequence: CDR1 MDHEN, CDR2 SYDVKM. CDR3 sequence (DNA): TGTGCCTCCTTAGGGGGATCCCACACTGAAGCTTTCTTT. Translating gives CASLGGSHTEAFF.

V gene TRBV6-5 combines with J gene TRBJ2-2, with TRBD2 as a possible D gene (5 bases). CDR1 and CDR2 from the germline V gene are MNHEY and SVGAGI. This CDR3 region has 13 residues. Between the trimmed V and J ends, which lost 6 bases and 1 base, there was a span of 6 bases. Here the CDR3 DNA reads TGTGCCAGCAGACGGGGGAACACCGGGGAGCTGTTTTTT. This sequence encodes CASRRGNTGELFF.

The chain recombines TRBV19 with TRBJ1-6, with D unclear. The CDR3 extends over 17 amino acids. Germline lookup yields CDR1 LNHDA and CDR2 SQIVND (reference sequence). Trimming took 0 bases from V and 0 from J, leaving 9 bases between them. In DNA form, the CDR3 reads TGTGCCAGTAGTATAGATCCGCGTAGCTCCTATAATTCACCCCTCCACTTT. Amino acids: CASSIDPRSSYNSPLHF.

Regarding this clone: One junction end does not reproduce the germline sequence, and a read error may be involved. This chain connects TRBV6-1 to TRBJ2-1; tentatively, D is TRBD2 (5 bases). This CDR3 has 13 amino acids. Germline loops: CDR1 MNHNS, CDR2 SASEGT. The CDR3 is CASRETTYNEQFF. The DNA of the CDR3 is TGTGCCAGCCGTGAGACTACCTACAATGAGCAGTTCTTC.

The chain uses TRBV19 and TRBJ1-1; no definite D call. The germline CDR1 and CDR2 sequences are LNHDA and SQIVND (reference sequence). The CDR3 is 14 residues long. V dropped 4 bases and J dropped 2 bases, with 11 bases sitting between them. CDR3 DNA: TGTGCCAGTAGTAAAGCGACCGCTAACACTGAAGCTTTCTTT. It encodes CASSKATANTEAFF.

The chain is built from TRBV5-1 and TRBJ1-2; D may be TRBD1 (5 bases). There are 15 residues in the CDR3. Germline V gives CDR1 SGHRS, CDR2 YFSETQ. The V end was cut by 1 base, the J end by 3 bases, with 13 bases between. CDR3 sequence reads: CASSLIMGPDYGYTF. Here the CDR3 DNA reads TGCGCCAGCAGCTTGATTATGGGGCCCGACTATGGCTACACCTTC.

The CDR3 sequence is CASSWGVSYEQFF. The CDR3 DNA reads TGTGCCAGCAGCTGGGGGGTTAGCTATGAGCAGTTCTTC. The chain carries TRBV5-6 and TRBJ2-1; D perhaps matches TRBD2 (6 bases). CDR1 is SGHDT and CDR2 is YYEEEE in the germline V gene. The V gene lost 3 bases and the J gene lost 8 bases, with 12 bases spanning the gap. CDR3 length equals 13 residues.